A selection of T cell receptor beta chains follows, all from one sample in a study of molecular identifiers for immune sequencing clone quantification. MiXCR, run by TCRdb on the PCR reads, gives a single entry per CDR3 protein. There are approximately 100,000 distinct CDR3 sequences in the sample; under 40% occur only once, and roughly 4.2% lies in the top ten. The sample taken for sequencing was naive CD8+ T cells from blood, with Jurkat cell RNA spiked in. The receptors here all came from a human donor in good health. Some libraries in this study had Jurkat cell RNA spiked in. Both conserved end residues are trimmed from each CDR3. The D gene is left open where the match is weak. Some rows have no size entry. The others give once, few or many, or a class for an expanded clone.

V gene	J gene	clone size	D gene	CDR3 protein
TRBV9	TRBJ2-3	NA	NA	ASNRVDTDTQY
TRBV10-3	TRBJ1-3	NA	NA	AISPNTIKSGNTIY
TRBV4-2	TRBJ2-7	once	NA	ASSQGLSFEQY
TRBV6-5	TRBJ2-3	few	TRBD2	ASSRGGGTDTQY
TRBV7-2	TRBJ2-5	NA	TRBD2	ASSPTSGRQETQY
TRBV28	TRBJ1-5	few	NA	ASSLQGPPNQPQH
TRBV20-1	TRBJ2-2	NA	NA	SARAYITGELF
TRBV14	TRBJ2-7	few	TRBD2	ASRRGLAGLDEQY
TRBV29-1	TRBJ2-2	NA	NA	SVTDSSGGELF
TRBV7-6	TRBJ1-4	many	NA	ASSSLPGFTNEKLF
TRBV10-2	TRBJ2-2	NA	NA	ASSVGDLGELF
TRBV4-2	TRBJ2-7	many	TRBD1	ASSGDRGWNEQY
TRBV20-1	TRBJ2-5	NA	NA	SASPRAEQETQY
TRBV28	TRBJ2-3	many	TRBD1	ASSGWQGVTTDTQY
TRBV12-3/TRBV12-4	TRBJ2-7	NA	NA	ASSLQDSWYEQY
TRBV28	TRBJ2-6	many	NA	ASSPRLGANVLT
TRBV7-9	TRBJ2-7	many	NA	ASRSGPEYEQY
TRBV10-2	TRBJ1-5	many	NA	ASSEGTVYSNQPQH
TRBV6-5	TRBJ2-5	NA	TRBD1	ASSSRQGGKTQY
TRBV24-1	TRBJ2-7	NA	NA	ATSAGQGLYEQY
TRBV29-1	TRBJ2-4	NA	TRBD1	SARQGDKNIQY
TRBV9	TRBJ2-3	NA	TRBD2	ASSVPLLAGEPDTQY
TRBV6-5	TRBJ2-5	NA	NA	ASSYSNPDRWTQN
TRBV29-1	TRBJ2-5	few	NA	SVVPDRETQY
TRBV27	TRBJ2-7	NA	TRBD1	ASSLIKGAGEQY
TRBV7-3	TRBJ2-2	many	NA	ASSRGGEIGELF
TRBV2	TRBJ2-1	few	TRBD2	ASSPGLGPNEQF
TRBV7-2	TRBJ2-1	NA	TRBD1	ACSLKFGTGSTSEQF
TRBV7-9	TRBJ2-5	NA	TRBD2	ASSHSGRETQY
TRBV3-1	TRBJ2-5	NA	TRBD1	ASRLLGQGKETQY
TRBV9	TRBJ2-5	NA	NA	ASSPPGELETQN
TRBV28	TRBJ2-7	many	NA	ASSGTHPYEQY
TRBV6-6	TRBJ2-7	NA	NA	ASSLAGTGGEQY
TRBV15	TRBJ1-2	many	NA	ATSKAWGGDYT
TRBV28	TRBJ2-3	once	NA	ASTSLLAGDRGFSGSVDTQF
TRBV7-2	TRBJ2-1	few	NA	ASSDGDNEQF
TRBV4-3	TRBJ1-4	NA	NA	ASSQGAFGDTNEKLF
TRBV13	TRBJ1-5	many	NA	ASSSGIGQPQH
TRBV27	TRBJ1-1	NA	NA	ASTLKAVGVWTEAF
TRBV5-6	TRBJ2-3	NA	TRBD2	ASSLVAGGPPDTQY
TRBV9	TRBJ2-6	few	NA	ASSVNPKATGTPGANVLT
TRBV28	TRBJ2-1	NA	TRBD2	ASPGLAGDRSYNEQF
TRBV6-6	TRBJ2-7	NA	NA	ASGYPENEQY
TRBV12-3/TRBV12-4	TRBJ2-1	NA	NA	ASSLGWGSYNEQF
TRBV29-1	TRBJ2-3	many	TRBD2	SERPGLAGGTDTQY
TRBV6-2/TRBV6-3	TRBJ2-3	NA	TRBD2	ASSLRGDTDTQY
TRBV7-6	TRBJ2-1	few	TRBD2	ASSAGTSYDNEQF